The T cell receptor (beta chain) described here comes from a study of blood T cells in healthy people across ages. CDR3 size: 15 residues. CDR1 and CDR2 from the germline V gene are DFQATT and SNEGSKA (reference sequence). V lost 0 bases and J lost 1, with 12 bases in between. This clonotype was counted ten times or more. A second PCR, run for roughly 7 to 11 cycles, used a sample-barcoded 5' primer plus a J-beta primer mix. TCRdb re-analysed the 5' RACE reads in MiXCR, keeping a single row per CDR3 protein. Of around 1.7 million distinct CDR3 sequences listed, about 30% are singletons. The TCR originated in a woman in her twenties or thirties in good health. Sequencing was carried out using blood. V usage is TRBV20-1 and J usage is TRBJ2-5; tentatively, D is TRBD2 (6 bases). The CDR3 reads CSARDSGGVQETQYF. In nucleotides, the CDR3 is TGCAGTGCTAGAGATAGCGGAGGGGTCCAAGAGACCCAGTACTTC.